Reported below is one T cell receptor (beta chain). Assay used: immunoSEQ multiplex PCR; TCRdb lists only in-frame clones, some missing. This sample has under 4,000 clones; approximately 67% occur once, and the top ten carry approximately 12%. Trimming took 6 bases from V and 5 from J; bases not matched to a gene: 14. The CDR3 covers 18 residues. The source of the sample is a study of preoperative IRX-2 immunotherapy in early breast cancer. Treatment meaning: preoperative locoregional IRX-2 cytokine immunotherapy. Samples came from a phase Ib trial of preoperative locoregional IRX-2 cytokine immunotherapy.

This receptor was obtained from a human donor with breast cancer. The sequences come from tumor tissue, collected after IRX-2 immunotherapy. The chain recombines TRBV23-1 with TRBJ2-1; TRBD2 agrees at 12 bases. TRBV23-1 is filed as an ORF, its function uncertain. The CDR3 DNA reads TGCGCCAGCAGCTTAGCGGTGGCTAGCGGGAGGGACAACAATGAGCAGTTCTTC. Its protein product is CASSLAVASGRDNNEQFF.